Here is one T cell receptor beta chain with its context. No antigen is known for it. Trimming cost V 3 bases and J 3 bases; bases outside gene matches: 2. Germline CDR1 and CDR2: MGHRA and YSYEKL. This CDR3 spans 14 amino acids. Time point reported: newly diagnosed, previously untreated cHL patient sample. This table comes from immunoSEQ multiplex PCR, and its TCRdb copy is limited to in-frame clones, with some not included. This sample has 15,000 to 20,000 clones, with approximately 90% found just once. This sample was taken from a study of PD-1 blockade in classical Hodgkin lymphoma. Notes on the study in general: The authors have not defined what causes the repertoire differences, possibly disease activity or prior therapy. Before treatment, TCR diversity in newly diagnosed patients was reportedly lower than in healthy donors.

The J gene is TRBJ1-1, the V gene TRBV4-1, with TRBD1 identical over 9 bases. Sequenced material: peripheral blood mononuclear cells (PBMCs). The TCR was taken from a human donor with classical Hodgkin lymphoma. Here the CDR3 reads CASSHTGGHTEAFF. CDR3 DNA: TGCGCCAGCAGCCATACAGGGGGCCACACTGAAGCTTTCTTT.